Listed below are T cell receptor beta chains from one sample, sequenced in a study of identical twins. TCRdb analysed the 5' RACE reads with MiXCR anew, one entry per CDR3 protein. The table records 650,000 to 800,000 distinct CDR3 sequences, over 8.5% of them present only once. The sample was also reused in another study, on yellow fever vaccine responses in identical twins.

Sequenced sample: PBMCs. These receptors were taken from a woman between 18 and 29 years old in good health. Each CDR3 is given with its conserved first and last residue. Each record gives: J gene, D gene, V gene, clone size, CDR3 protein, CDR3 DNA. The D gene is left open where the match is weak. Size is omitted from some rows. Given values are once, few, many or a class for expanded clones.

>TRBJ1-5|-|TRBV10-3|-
CAISDHPGGGGNQPQHF
TGTGCCATCAGTGACCATCCCGGGGGAGGGGGCAATCAGCCCCAGCATTTT
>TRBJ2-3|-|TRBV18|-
CATRDQHSTDTQYF
TGTGCCACCCGGGACCAGCATAGCACAGATACGCAGTATTTT
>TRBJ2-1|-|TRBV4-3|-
CVSSQDLAGPPFF
TGCGTCAGCAGCCAAGATCTGGCAGGGCCCCCGTTCTTC
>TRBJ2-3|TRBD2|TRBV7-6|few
CASNAGGPDTQYF
TGTGCCAGCAACGCGGGAGGGCCAGATACGCAGTATTTT
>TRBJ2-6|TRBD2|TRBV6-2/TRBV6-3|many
CASSFGGAGANVLTF
TGTGCCAGCAGTTTTGGGGGGGCTGGGGCCAACGTCCTGACTTTC
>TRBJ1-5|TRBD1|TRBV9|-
CASSARTGTEYQPQHF
TGTGCCAGCAGCGCGCGAACCGGGACAGAGTATCAGCCCCAGCATTTT
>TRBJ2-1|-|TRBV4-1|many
CASSQAMDREGYNEQFF
TGCGCCAGCAGCCAAGCCATGGACAGGGAGGGCTACAATGAGCAGTTCTTC
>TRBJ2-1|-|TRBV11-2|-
CASRAQVISYNEQFF
TGTGCCAGCAGGGCCCAGGTTATCTCCTACAATGAGCAGTTCTTC
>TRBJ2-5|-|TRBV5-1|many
CASSMGETQYF
TGCGCCAGCAGCATGGGAGAGACCCAGTACTTC
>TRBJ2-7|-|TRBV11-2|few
CASSLELYPYEQYF
TGTGCCAGCAGCTTAGAACTCTACCCTTACGAGCAGTACTTC
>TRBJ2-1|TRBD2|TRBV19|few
CASKVAGGPNEQFF
TGTGCCAGTAAGGTAGCGGGAGGGCCCAATGAGCAGTTCTTC
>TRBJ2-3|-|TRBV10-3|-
CAISESGTQTDTQYF
TGTGCCATCAGTGAGTCAGGGACGCAGACAGATACGCAGTATTTT
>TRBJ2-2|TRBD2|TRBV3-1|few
CASSHRTSGGTGELFF
TGTGCCAGCAGCCACCGGACTAGCGGGGGCACCGGGGAGCTGTTTTTT
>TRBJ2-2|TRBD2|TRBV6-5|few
CASSYSTSGGVARELFF
TGTGCCAGCAGTTACTCGACTAGCGGGGGGGTCGCTAGGGAGCTGTTTTTT
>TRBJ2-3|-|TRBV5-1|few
CASSLAVAEGDTQYF
TGCGCCAGCAGCTTGGCCGTAGCGGAGGGGGATACGCAGTATTTT
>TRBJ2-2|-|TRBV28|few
CASSFKVHTGELFF
TGTGCCAGCAGTTTTAAGGTTCACACCGGGGAGCTGTTTTTT
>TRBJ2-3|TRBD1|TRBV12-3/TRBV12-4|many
CASSFMAGGNSDTQYF
TGTGCCAGCAGTTTCATGGCAGGGGGCAATTCAGATACGCAGTATTTT
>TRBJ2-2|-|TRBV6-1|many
CASSEPNTGELFF
TGTGCCAGCAGTGAACCTAACACCGGGGAGCTGTTTTTT
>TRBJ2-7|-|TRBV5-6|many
CASSYKAEFSYEQYF
TGTGCCAGCAGCTACAAGGCCGAGTTCTCCTACGAGCAGTACTTC
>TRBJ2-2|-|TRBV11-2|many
CASSLDTRLGTGELFF
TGTGCCAGCAGCTTAGACACTAGATTGGGCACCGGGGAGCTGTTTTTT
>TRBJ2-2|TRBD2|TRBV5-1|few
CASSQGLAGRGTGELFF
TGCGCCAGCAGCCAGGGACTAGCGGGGCGCGGGACCGGGGAGCTGTTTTTT
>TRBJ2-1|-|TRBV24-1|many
CATSDPLTPYNEQFF
TGTGCCACCAGTGACCCCCTGACCCCCTACAATGAGCAGTTCTTC
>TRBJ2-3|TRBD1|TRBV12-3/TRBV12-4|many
CASQGAVKDTQYF
TGTGCCAGCCAGGGGGCCGTCAAGGATACGCAGTATTTT
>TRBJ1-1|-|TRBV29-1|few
CSDLEGRPEAFF
TGCAGCGACCTGGAGGGTCGCCCTGAAGCTTTCTTT
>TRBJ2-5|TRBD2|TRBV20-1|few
CSAKGSGGHQETQYF
TGCAGTGCCAAGGGGAGCGGGGGGCACCAAGAGACCCAGTACTTC
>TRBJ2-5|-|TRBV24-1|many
CATRDRNQETQYF
TGTGCCACCCGCGACCGGAATCAAGAGACCCAGTACTTC
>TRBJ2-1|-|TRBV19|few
CASSIFRSSYNEQFF
TGTGCCAGTAGTATATTCCGGAGCTCCTACAATGAGCAGTTCTTC
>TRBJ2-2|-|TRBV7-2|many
CASHLRGTGELFF
TGTGCCTCCCATCTAAGGGGCACCGGGGAGCTGTTTTTT
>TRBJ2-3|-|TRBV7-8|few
CASGDSWSDTQYF
TGTGCCAGCGGCGACAGTTGGTCAGATACGCAGTATTTT
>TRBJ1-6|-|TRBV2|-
CASRGSGWGSPLHF
TGTGCCAGCAGAGGGTCAGGCTGGGGTTCACCCCTCCACTTT
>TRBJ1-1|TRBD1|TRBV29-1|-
CSVFPGQGNTEAFF
TGCAGCGTTTTTCCGGGACAGGGGAACACTGAAGCTTTCTTT
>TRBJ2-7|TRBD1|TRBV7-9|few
CASSSPQGANEQYF
TGTGCCAGCAGCTCCCCGCAGGGGGCAAACGAGCAGTACTTC
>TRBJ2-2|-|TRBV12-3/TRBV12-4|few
CASSFGTFNTGELFF
TGTGCCAGCAGTTTCGGCACATTCAACACCGGGGAGCTGTTTTTT
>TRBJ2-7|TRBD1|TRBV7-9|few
CASSQGGQGNYEQYF
TGTGCCAGCAGCCAAGGAGGACAGGGTAACTACGAGCAGTACTTC
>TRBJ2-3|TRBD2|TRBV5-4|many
CASSLRTSGTGTDTQYF
TGTGCCAGCAGCTTAAGGACTAGCGGAACAGGGACAGATACGCAGTATTTT
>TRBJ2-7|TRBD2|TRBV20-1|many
CSARDFRGVDYEQYF
TGCAGTGCTAGAGATTTTCGGGGGGTAGACTACGAGCAGTACTTC
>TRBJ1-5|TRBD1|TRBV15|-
CATSRSDRVGNQPQHF
TGTGCCACCAGCAGATCCGACAGGGTTGGCAATCAGCCCCAGCATTTT
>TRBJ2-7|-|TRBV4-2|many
CASSQRAASSYEQYF
TGTGCCAGCAGCCAACGGGCAGCGAGCTCCTACGAGCAGTACTTC
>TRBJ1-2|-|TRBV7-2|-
CASSLESPTSDGYTF
TGTGCCAGCAGCTTAGAGAGCCCCACCTCGGATGGCTACACCTTC
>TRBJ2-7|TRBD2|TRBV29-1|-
CSVAGVLYEQYF
TGCAGCGTAGCGGGGGTGTTGTACGAGCAGTACTTC
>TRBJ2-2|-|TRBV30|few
CAWSRSGGGELFF
TGTGCCTGGAGCCGCTCTGGGGGGGGGGAGCTGTTTTTT
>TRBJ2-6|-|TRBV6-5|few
CASSYQVSGANVLTF
TGTGCCAGCAGTTACCAAGTCTCTGGGGCCAACGTCCTGACTTTC